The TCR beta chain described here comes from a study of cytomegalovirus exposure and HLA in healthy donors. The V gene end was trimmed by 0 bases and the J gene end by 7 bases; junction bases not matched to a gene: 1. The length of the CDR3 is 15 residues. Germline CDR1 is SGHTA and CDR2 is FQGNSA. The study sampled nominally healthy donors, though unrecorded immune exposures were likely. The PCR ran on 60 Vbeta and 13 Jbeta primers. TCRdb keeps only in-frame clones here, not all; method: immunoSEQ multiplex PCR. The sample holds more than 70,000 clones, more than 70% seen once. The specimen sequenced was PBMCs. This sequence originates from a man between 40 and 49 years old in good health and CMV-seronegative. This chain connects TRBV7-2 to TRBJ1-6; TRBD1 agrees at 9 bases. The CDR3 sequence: CASSLAGQGNSPLHF. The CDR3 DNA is TGTGCCAGCAGCTTAGCGGGACAGGGCAATTCACCCCTCCACTTT.